The rows below give T cell receptor beta chains drawn from one sample of a study of OX40 agonist ivuxolimab in advanced cancers. Repertoires were generated with immunoSEQ multiplex PCR, while TCRdb's copy carries only in-frame clones and drops some. The data contain 45,000 to 60,000 clones, 90% of them seen just once; the ten biggest clones take up roughly 4.5%. Specimen: CD4+ or CD8+ T cells sorted from blood, collected in a trial of the OX40 agonist ivuxolimab. The receptors shown here come from an adult with an advanced solid tumor such as melanoma, head and neck, liver or kidney cancer. CDR3s include the opening cysteine and the closing phenylalanine or tryptophan.

>TRBV2
CASREGQGLGYGYTF
>TRBV4-1
CASSQDRRSPAQGATNEKLFF
>TRBV5-5
CASSLARVLSSYNEQFF
>TRBV4-2
CASSQEGPGWTEAFF
>TRBV6-1
CASRGGPSDTQYF
>TRBV5-5
CASSLLGASAYEQYF
>TRBV11-2
CASSSTQGGRETQYF
>TRBV10-2
CASSDSRYNEQFF
>TRBV7-8
CASSKEPTLQGTGNTIYF
>TRBV7-2
CASSQTSGEQYF
>TRBV5-3
CARSLEGVEFSGNTIYF
>TRBV29-1
CSALGTGDYGYTF
>TRBV5-6
CASSPLGQAYEQYF
>TRBV6-1
CASSHDSYTYEQYF
>TRBV28
CATDQGVAFF
>TRBV6-6
CASRTKNGGELFF
>TRBV7-8
CASTPFGGGEQYF
>TRBV29-1
CSVERGGQGTQYF
>TRBV11-2
CASRHRDKSYEQYF
>TRBV6-6
CASKLITGANTEAFF
>TRBV27
CASSPWAEEGELFF
>TRBV6-5
CASRSGGDQPQHF
>TRBV18
CASSSRDGEASGANVLTF
>TRBV10-1
CASSGGRQPYEQYF
>TRBV30
CAWTAGLYNSPLHF
>TRBV11-2
CASSHWASRETQYF
>TRBV7-2
CASSPGGTQYF
>TRBV5-4
CASSDLGASSYNEQFF
>TRBV10-3
CAIDREGSNQPQHF
>TRBV7-9
CASSGTGTKAFF
>TRBV10-3
CAISESMAVGYGYTF
>TRBV27
CASSFQRPSTDTQYF